A single sample is the source of the 18 T cell receptor beta chains below, sequenced in a study of patients and donors after allogeneic stem cell transplantation. TCRdb reprocessed the RT-PCR reads via MiXCR and lists one record per CDR3 protein. The profile shows about a million distinct CDR3 sequences, about 20% of them singletons. Sample: blood, either unsorted or a sorted T cell fraction (not recorded which). These receptors originate from a human donor who was either an allogeneic HSCT recipient or a stem cell or donor lymphocyte infusion donor (not recorded which). It is not recorded whose cells these are; they may come from a transplant donor.

This chain uses TRBV4-1 with TRBJ2-5, with TRBD2 matching 8 bases. V lost 3 bases and J lost 4; bases outside the gene matches: 7. The germline V gene has CDR1 MGHRA and CDR2 YSYEKL. There are 15 residues in the CDR3. CDR3 bases: TGCGCCAGCAGCCACCCCGGGACTAGAGGAGAGACCCAGTACTTC. This encodes CASSHPGTRGETQYF.

The J gene is TRBJ1-1, the V gene TRBV30; D gene ambiguous. This CDR3 comprises 14 residues. Trimming took off 0 bases at V and 7 bases at J, with 15 bases between the two ends. The germline CDR1 and CDR2 sequences are GTSNPN and SVGIG (reference sequence). As DNA, the CDR3 is TGTGCCTGGAGTGTATTTAACTTCGGGAGTGAAGCTTTCTTT. Translating it yields CAWSVFNFGSEAFF.

The V gene is TRBV15, the J gene TRBJ1-5; no clear D gene. V was clipped by 0 bases and J by 7 bases, with 13 bases between them. CDR3 length: 15 residues. CDR1 and CDR2 (germline): LNHNV, YYDKDF (reference sequence). CDR3 coding DNA: TGTGCCACCAGCAGAGATTCCCCCGGGTTGCAGCCCCAGCATTTT. Protein sequence: CATSRDSPGLQPQHF.

CDR3 sequence (DNA): TGCGCCAGCAGCTCCGGGACTAAGGTTCCGGGGGAGCTGTTTTTT. It encodes CASSSGTKVPGELFF. J is TRBJ2-2 and V is TRBV5-1; 7 positions agree with TRBD2. The germline gives CDR1 SGHRS, CDR2 YFSETQ. This CDR3 has 15 amino acids. Trimming cost V 3 bases and J 8 bases; bases outside gene matches: 10.

V and J are TRBV25-1 and TRBJ2-5, with D possibly matching TRBD2 (5 bases). Per the germline V gene, CDR1 is MGHDK and CDR2 is SYGVNS. Trimming pared 2 bases from V and 2 bases from J, leaving 18 bases between. The CDR3 runs 17 residues. CDR3 sequence (DNA): TGTGCCAGCAGTGAACTAGGCACGGACTGGTGGCAAGAGACCCAGTACTTC. Protein product: CASSELGTDWWQETQYF. The entire variable domain, with the rest obtained from reference TRBV25-1 and TRBJ2-5, is as follows: EADIYQTPRYLVIGTGKKITLECSQTMGHDKMYWYQQDPGMELHLIHYSYGVNSTEKGDLSSESTVSRIRTEHFPLTLESARPSHTSQYLCASSELGTDWWQETQYFGPGTRLLVL.

The table lists this clonotype with a few counts. The chain is built from TRBV20-1 and TRBJ2-7, with 7 bases aligning to TRBD1. The CDR3 is made up of 13 amino acids. Germline V gene lookup returns CDR1 DFQATT and CDR2 SNEGSKA (reference sequence). Germline trimming cut 5 bases from V and 4 bases from J; bases unmatched to any gene: 8. The CDR3 DNA sequence: TGCAGTGCTCCCACGGGACAGCCTTACGAGCAGTACTTC. Its translation: CSAPTGQPYEQYF.

This clonotype showed up just a few times. The chain has TRBV27 and TRBJ2-5; D is ambiguous. Germline V gene lookup returns CDR1 MNHEY and CDR2 SMNVEV (reference sequence). V lost 8 bases to trimming and J lost 4 bases, with 8 bases between them. CDR3 size: 11 residues. The CDR3 loop reads CASRYRETQYF. CDR3 in DNA: TGTGCCAGCCGGTATAGAGAGACCCAGTACTTC.

The genes are TRBV24-1 and TRBJ2-3, with 7 nucleotides matching TRBD1. The CDR3 extends over 17 amino acids. The germline CDR1 and CDR2 sequences are KGHDR and SFDVKD. The V segment lost 4 bases and the J segment 1 base; nucleotides outside the gene matches: 10. Here the CDR3 reads CATSDADRVLGTDTQYF. The CDR3 region has the DNA TGTGCCACCAGTGACGCCGACAGGGTGCTCGGCACAGATACGCAGTATTTT.

In this sample, this clonotype turned up a few times. The V call is TRBV6-1, the J call TRBJ1-5; 7 bases line up with TRBD1. Germline CDR1 MNHNS, CDR2 SASEGT. This CDR3 region has 15 residues. J gave up 3 bases and V 7 bases, and 9 bases lay outside the gene matches. CDR3 bases: TGTGCCAGCACCGGCGGGAAGGGGGCCAATCAGCCCCAGCATTTT. Translation gives CASTGGKGANQPQHF.

V gene TRBV25-1 combines with J gene TRBJ2-7; 10 bases align to TRBD2. Germline CDR1 MGHDK, CDR2 SYGVNS. This CDR3 comprises 17 residues. With 3 bases clipped from V and 3 bases from J, the junction kept 11 bases outside the gene matches. CDR3 loop: CASSEPALGLASYEQYF. The CDR3, as DNA: TGTGCCAGCAGTGAGCCCGCCCTGGGACTAGCGAGCTACGAGCAGTACTTC.

The chain couples TRBV29-1 to TRBJ2-1, with 7 bases matching TRBD1. CDR1 and CDR2 (germline): SQVTM, ANQGSEA. The CDR3 covers 15 residues. V was clipped by 7 bases and J by 1 base; unmatched bases: 10. For the CDR3, the DNA is TGCAGCGCCCAAGACAGGGTTAGGTCCTACAATGAGCAGTTCTTC. Its translation is CSAQDRVRSYNEQFF.

This clonotype was detected only a few times. Here the CDR3 DNA reads TGTGCCAGCAGACTTCTCTCGAGCTCCTACAATGAGCAGTTCTTC. It translates to CASRLLSSSYNEQFF. This chain uses TRBV3-1 with TRBJ2-1; no clear D. Germline lookup yields CDR1 LGHDT and CDR2 YNNKEL (reference sequence). The length of the CDR3 is 15 residues. With 6 bases removed from V and 0 bases from J, the gap between germline ends came to 12 bases.

This clonotype was recorded many times. The rearrangement uses TRBV24-1 and TRBJ2-1, with TRBD2 identical over 11 bases. CDR1 is KGHDR, CDR2 SFDVKD, per germline. With V trimmed by 5 bases and J by 10 bases, 12 bases remained unmatched. The CDR3 extends over 16 amino acids. The CDR3 protein is CATSGAQTSGTAEQFF. The CDR3 coding sequence is TGTGCCACCAGTGGCGCCCAGACTAGCGGGACAGCGGAGCAGTTCTTC.

This clonotype was seen more than once but under ten times. J is TRBJ1-4 and V is TRBV6-5, with 7 nucleotides matching TRBD1. CDR1 and CDR2 (germline): MNHEY, SVGAGI. Unmatched junction bases numbered 9, after V lost 4 bases and J lost 10 bases. This CDR3 spans 14 amino acids. CDR3 region: CASSWRTGSTKLFF. CDR3 in DNA: TGTGCCAGCAGTTGGCGGACAGGATCTACAAAACTGTTTTTT.

This sequence joins TRBV25-1 and TRBJ2-7; 7 bases match TRBD1. The germline CDR1 and CDR2 sequences are MGHDK and SYGVNS. The junction had 16 bases not matched to a gene; V was cut back by 9 bases and J by 2 bases. The CDR3 covers 16 residues. This chain's CDR3 is CARLFLPGQPTYEQYF. The CDR3 DNA reads TGTGCCAGACTTTTTCTACCGGGACAGCCGACCTACGAGCAGTACTTC.

The genes are TRBV7-8 and TRBJ2-3, with D possibly called TRBD1 or TRBD2 (6 bases each). The length of the CDR3 is 16 residues. With 1 base removed from V and 3 bases from J, the gap between germline ends came to 14 bases. CDR1 SGHVS and CDR2 FQNEAQ come from the germline V gene. The DNA for the CDR3 is TGTGCCAGCAGCTTAGTGAGGGGGGCTCGAACAGATACGCAGTATTTT. It translates to CASSLVRGARTDTQYF.

This sequence joins TRBV5-1 and TRBJ1-6, with no clear D. Germline V gene lookup returns CDR1 SGHRS and CDR2 YFSETQ. The CDR3 runs to 13 residues. V shed 1 base and J shed 17 bases, with 16 bases lying between them. This CDR3 is CASSLIPAAQFHF. The CDR3 DNA reads TGCGCCAGCAGCTTGATTCCGGCGGCCCAATTCCACTTT. Full variable domain (rest looked up from reference TRBV5-1 and TRBJ1-6): KAGVTQTPRYLIKTRGQQVTLSCSPISGHRSVSWYQQTPGQGLQFLFEYFSETQRNKGNFPGRFSGRQFSNSRSEMNVSTLELGDSALYLCASSLIPAAQFHFGNGTRLTVT.

CDR3 protein: CASSSPSIDNEQFF. The CDR3 coding sequence is TGTGCCAGCAGCTCCCCCTCTATAGACAATGAGCAGTTCTTC. This chain links TRBV7-9 with TRBJ2-1; no clear D gene. The CDR3 is made up of 14 amino acids. Trimming took off 4 bases at V and 5 bases at J, with 12 bases between the two ends. Germline loops: CDR1 SEHNR, CDR2 FQNEAQ (reference sequence).